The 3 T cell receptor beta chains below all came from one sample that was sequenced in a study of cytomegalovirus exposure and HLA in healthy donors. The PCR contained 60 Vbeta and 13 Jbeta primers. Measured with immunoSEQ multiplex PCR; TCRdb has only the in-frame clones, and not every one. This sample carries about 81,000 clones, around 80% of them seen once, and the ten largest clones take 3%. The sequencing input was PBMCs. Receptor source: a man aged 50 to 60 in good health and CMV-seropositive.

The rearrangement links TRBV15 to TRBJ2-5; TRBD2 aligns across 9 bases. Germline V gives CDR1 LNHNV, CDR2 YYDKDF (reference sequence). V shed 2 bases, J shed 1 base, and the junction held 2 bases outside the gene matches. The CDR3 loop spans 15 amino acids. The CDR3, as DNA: TGTGCCACCAGCAGACAAGCGGGGGGCCAAGAGACCCAGTACTTC. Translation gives CATSRQAGGQETQYF.

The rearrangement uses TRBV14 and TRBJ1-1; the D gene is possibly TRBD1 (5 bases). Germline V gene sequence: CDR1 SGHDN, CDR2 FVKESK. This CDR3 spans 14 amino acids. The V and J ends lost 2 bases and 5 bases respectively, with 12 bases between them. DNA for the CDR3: TGTGCCAGCAGCCAATGGAGGGGTAGGACTGAAGCTTTCTTT. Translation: CASSQWRGRTEAFF.

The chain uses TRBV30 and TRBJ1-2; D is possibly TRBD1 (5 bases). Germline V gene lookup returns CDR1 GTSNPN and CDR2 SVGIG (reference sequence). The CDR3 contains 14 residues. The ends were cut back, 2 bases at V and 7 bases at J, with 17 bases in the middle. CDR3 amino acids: CAWSLTPGLAGYTF. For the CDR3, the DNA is TGTGCCTGGAGTCTCACACCGGGACTCGCTGGCTACACCTTC.